The clone carrying this T cell receptor beta chain has more than one count but fewer than ten. The target antigen is unknown. This may be a read error, as it is one base from a much larger clone. V trimming: 3 bases; J trimming: 2 bases; junction bases outside the gene matches: 1. The CDR3 runs 14 residues. CDR1 is SEHNR and CDR2 is FQNEAQ in the germline V gene (reference sequence). As every portion of the isolated RNA was reverse transcribed, the sequencing read expressed TCRB transcripts. TCRdb's table, derived via immunoSEQ multiplex PCR, lists solely in-frame clones and lacks some. Among fewer than 350,000 clones, around 7.3% were seen once, and the ten largest hold more than 0.8%. The data were obtained in a study of beta chain features in type 1 diabetes. Study conclusions and caveats: Because the template was cDNA, high-expressing cells might be over-represented. Significant though moderate, a shortening of TCRB CDR3s appeared in all four CD4+ subsets of Type 1 diabetes patients.

Each population that was sorted was more than 95% pure. This TCR derives from a woman aged 18 to 35 in good health. Input material: central memory CD4+ T cells from blood. The chain links TRBV7-9 to TRBJ1-2, with 9 bases lining up with TRBD1. The CDR3 DNA follows: TGTGCCAGCAGCTTTGACAGGGGGAACTATGGCTACACCTTC. This sequence encodes CASSFDRGNYGYTF.